This T cell receptor beta chain comes out of a study of shared clonotypes between healthy human individuals. CD45RO-negative cells were positively selected for CCR7, leaving out terminally differentiated effector memory CD45RA+ cells. Trimming at V came to 1 base and at J to 4 bases, leaving 5 bases not matched to a gene. The germline CDR1 and CDR2 sequences are LGHNT and FRNRAP. This CDR3 region has 16 residues. Method: immunoSEQ multiplex PCR; TCRdb's copy keeps in-frame clones and lacks some. Of some 2,000,000 clones in the sample, approximately 95% were seen once. This receptor was taken from a man younger than 35 in good health. The V and J genes are TRBV12-5 and TRBJ2-3; 10 bases are shared with TRBD2. Sequencing was done on a sample of naive CD8+ T cells sorted from blood. The CDR3 spells CASGLGIAGGPDTQYF. The DNA for the CDR3 is TGTGCTAGTGGTTTGGGGATAGCGGGGGGCCCAGATACGCAGTATTTT.